The rows below give T cell receptor beta chains drawn from one sample of a study of cytomegalovirus exposure and HLA in healthy donors. Sequenced by immunoSEQ multiplex PCR; TCRdb stores in-frame clones only, minus some. The profile shows more than 110,000 clones, roughly 76% of them singletons. Sample: PBMCs. These receptors originate from a woman aged 40-49 years in good health and CMV-seronegative. Both conserved end residues are part of each CDR3.

V: TRBV18; J: TRBJ1-3; CDR3: CASSPQEYRASGNTIYF
V: TRBV10-3; J: TRBJ2-5; CDR3: CAISEQTSGGRETQYF
V: TRBV5-6; J: TRBJ2-3; CDR3: CASSLGGHTSVDTQYF
V: TRBV4-1; J: TRBJ2-2; CDR3: CASSQEGGRTGELFF
V: TRBV4-2; J: TRBJ1-3; CDR3: CASSPVQGLSSGNTIYF
V: TRBV29-1; J: .; CDR3: CSVSGTKTYEQYF
V: TRBV7-3; J: TRBJ2-5; CDR3: CASSLLGTGGARETQYF
V: TRBV2; J: TRBJ1-6; CDR3: CASSLGGSSYNSPLHF
V: TRBV7-8; J: TRBJ2-3; CDR3: CASSLERASTDTQYF
V: TRBV15; J: TRBJ1-4; CDR3: CATSRETGSNEKLFF
V: TRBV6-6; J: TRBJ1-1; CDR3: CASSLLTEAFF
V: TRBV19; J: TRBJ1-4; CDR3: CASSITGSGEKLFF
V: TRBV2; J: TRBJ1-4; CDR3: CASQGLITEKLFF
V: TRBV5-1; J: TRBJ2-7; CDR3: CASSLVSGRTGGSYEQYF
V: TRBV14; J: TRBJ1-2; CDR3: CASSGGQGIYGYTF